This record concerns one T cell receptor (beta chain) sequence. Individuals drawn from under 30 US areas were about 18 to 95 years old. Before being deemed recovered, Cohort 3 donors had two negative PCRs, clearance, or symptom resolution. This specimen comes from a study of blood T cell repertoires in COVID-19. The wider study: Sample material is recorded as cDNA or gDNA derived from T cells, B-cell-depleted T cells, or PBMCs.

The CDR3 contains 13 residues. The germline V gene encodes CDR1 LGHNT and CDR2 FRNRAP. V was pared by 2 bases and J by 4 bases, with 6 bases between. Under the authors' procedure: Estimation of nucleated cell counts relied on the amplification of reference gene primers. Profiling relied on immunoSEQ multiplex PCR, and the TCRdb table lists in-frame clones only, not all of them. Clone size and V and J calls were adopted from that table, with D and trimming inferred from the DNA. The sample comprises a few hundred thousand clones, 80% to 90% of which are singletons, and 0.9% to 1.1% rests with the top ten.

This chain joins TRBV12-5 and TRBJ1-5; D uncertain. This clonotype was obtained from a man between 18 and 35 years old who had recovered from COVID-19. Sequenced: PBMCs or T cells enriched from blood (not recorded which). CDR3 region: CASGLTVNQPQHF. The CDR3 region has the DNA TGTGCTAGTGGTTTGACGGTGAATCAGCCCCAGCATTTT. Combining the CDR3 with reference TRBV12-5 and TRBJ1-5 gives the whole variable domain DARVTQTPRHKVTEMGQEVTMRCQPILGHNTVFWYRQTMMQGLELLAYFRNRAPLDDSGMPKDRFSAEMPDATLATLKIQPSEPRDSAVYFCASGLTVNQPQHFGDGTRLSIL.